Listed here are 27 T cell receptor beta chains from one sample, sequenced in a study of breast tumors, draining lymph nodes, adjacent tissues. TCRdb called the multiplex PCR reads again in MiXCR, with one record for every CDR3 protein. Of approximately 200,000 distinct CDR3 sequences listed, roughly 31% are singletons. Axillary draining lymph nodes of breast cancer patients supplied the node samples. The material sequenced was axillary lymph node tissue. The receptors derive from a female donor with breast cancer. Some clones in this sample may be carry-over from other donors' samples.

This clonotype was seen a few times. A single base separates this from a much larger clone, so it may be a read error. The chain recombines TRBV20-1 with TRBJ1-2, with TRBD1 as a possible D gene (5 bases). The germline V gene has CDR1 DFQATT and CDR2 SNEGSKA (reference sequence). This CDR3 spans 14 amino acids. The germline V and J ends were trimmed by 2 bases and 5 bases, with 15 bases remaining between them. The CDR3 nucleotides are TGCAGTGCTAGAACCGGGACCTTCGTTTATGGCTACACCTTC. It encodes CSARTGTFVYGYTF.

This clonotype was recorded many times. The chain employs TRBV30 and TRBJ2-2; 7 positions match TRBD2. CDR1 GTSNPN and CDR2 SVGIG come from the germline V gene (reference sequence). The ends lost 0 bases at V and 6 bases at J; junction bases unmatched: 7. This CDR3 contains 15 residues. In DNA form, the CDR3 reads TGTGCCTGGAGTGTACGGCGGGAGAGGGCCGGGGAGCTGTTTTTT. The encoded protein is CAWSVRRERAGELFF.

This clonotype showed up many times. The chain has TRBV20-1 and TRBJ2-5; no clear D. Germline values: CDR1 DFQATT, CDR2 SNEGSKA (reference sequence). Trimming left V 6 bases short and J 7 bases short, with 21 bases between. CDR3 length: 14 amino acids. In DNA, the CDR3 is TGCAGTGCCACGGCCCCGATAAAAACGGCGACCCAGTACTTC. Amino acid sequence: CSATAPIKTATQYF.

To note about this clonotype: Since the CDR3 does not end with the conserved phenylalanine or tryptophan, this likely comes from a read error. No DNA is shown, since the ends of the CDR3 on it are uncertain; the CDR3 is the one TCRdb lists. V and J are TRBV11-3 and TRBJ1-2; the D call of TRBD1 is as the table states it, not checked on the DNA. Termini included, the CDR3 measures 17 amino acids. Per germline, CDR1 SGHNT and CDR2 YENEEA. The CDR3 here is CASSLVRPGARDYGYTA.

In the case of this clonotype: The junction and the germline gene differ at one end; a read error may be behind it. The chain joins TRBV6-1 to TRBJ2-2; 7 nucleotides line up with TRBD2. This CDR3 region has 16 residues. The germline V gene has CDR1 MNHNS and CDR2 SASEGT. In DNA, the CDR3 is TGTGCCGGCAGGCAAATAGCGGGCGGGAACACCGGGGAGCTGTTTTTT. It specifies CAGRQIAGGNTGELFF.

This clonotype was counted ten times or more. The V gene is TRBV5-1, the J gene TRBJ2-7, with D possibly being TRBD1 (7 bases). Trimming left V 4 bases short and J 7 bases short, with 12 bases between. Per germline, CDR1 SGHRS and CDR2 YFSETQ. The CDR3 has 12 amino acids. The DNA of the CDR3 is TGCGCCAGCAGCCTACAGGGGAGGGAGCAGTACTTC. It codes for CASSLQGREQYF.

Worth noting for this clonotype: A read error may be the cause here, since a much bigger clone is one base away. V is TRBV6-5 and J is TRBJ2-5; 7 nucleotides match TRBD2. The germline V gene encodes CDR1 MNHEY and CDR2 SVGAGI. The CDR3 loop spans 14 amino acids. With V trimmed by 5 bases and J by 1 base, 4 bases remained unmatched. CDR3 sequence (DNA): TGTGCCAGCAGTCACGGGGGGAGCCAAGAGACCCAGTACTTC. This sequence encodes CASSHGGSQETQYF.

This chain joins TRBV2 and TRBJ2-5, with 8 bases lining up with TRBD2. The V and J ends lost 4 bases and 0 bases, in that order; junction bases with no gene match: 4. This CDR3 has 15 residues. Germline CDR1 reads SNHLY; CDR2 reads FYNNEI. In DNA form, the CDR3 reads TGTGCCAGCAGTGTCGCGGGGGGCAACCAAGAGACCCAGTACTTC. Residues: CASSVAGGNQETQYF.

This clonotype was found many times. The rearrangement joins TRBV4-1 to TRBJ2-1; D unresolved. The CDR3 contains 13 residues. CDR1 MGHRA and CDR2 YSYEKL come from the germline V gene. Trimming left V 0 bases short and J 8 bases short, with 8 bases between. The CDR3 is CASSQEGRDEQFF. CDR3 DNA sequence: TGCGCCAGCAGCCAAGAGGGTAGGGATGAGCAGTTCTTC.

The chain carries TRBV2 and TRBJ2-5; 9 bases fit TRBD2. With V trimmed by 5 bases and J by 0 bases, 4 bases remained unmatched. Per the germline V gene, CDR1 is SNHLY and CDR2 is FYNNEI. This CDR3 has 15 residues. CDR3 DNA: TGTGCCAGCAGTTTAGCGGGGGACAACCAAGAGACCCAGTACTTC. It yields the protein CASSLAGDNQETQYF.

Concerning this clonotype itself: A junction end diverges from the germline sequence, so it may reflect a read error. V usage is TRBV6-1 and J usage is TRBJ2-6; tentatively, D is TRBD2 (6 bases). The CDR3 has 13 residues. Germline CDR1 reads MNHNS; CDR2 reads SASEGT. For the CDR3, the DNA is TGTGCCAGCAGTGAAAACGGGAGATACACTGAAGCTTTC. Encoded protein: CASSENGRYTEAF.

V is TRBV2 and J is TRBJ2-3; possibly TRBD1 for D (6 bases). Germline V gene sequence: CDR1 SNHLY, CDR2 FYNNEI. The CDR3 runs 16 residues. Trimming cost V 5 bases and J 2 bases, with 17 bases left between them. DNA of the CDR3: TGTGCCAGCAGTTTAGCGCAAGGGGGTTACACAGATACGCAGTATTTT. Translating it yields CASSLAQGGYTDTQYF.

This clonotype has a count of ten or more. The chain couples TRBV19 to TRBJ1-5; D is unresolved. The CDR3 has 15 amino acids. CDR1 is LNHDA and CDR2 is SQIVND in the germline V gene (reference sequence). With 5 bases removed from V and 0 bases from J, the gap between germline ends came to 11 bases. DNA for the CDR3: TGTGCCAGTAGTGTGATCGGGAATAGCAATCAGCCCCAGCATTTT. Translation: CASSVIGNSNQPQHF. Complete variable domain (other parts from reference TRBV19 and TRBJ1-5): DGGITQSPKYLFRKEGQNVTLSCEQNLNHDAMYWYRQDPGQGLRLIYYSQIVNDFQKGDIAEGYSVSREKKESFPLTVTSAQKNPTAFYLCASSVIGNSNQPQHFGDGTRLSIL.

This clonotype was seen a handful of times. V gene TRBV5-5 combines with J gene TRBJ1-5; tentative D call: TRBD1 (6 bases). Deletions cut 3 bases from V and 8 bases from J, with 15 bases between. Germline assignment: CDR1 SGHKS and CDR2 YYEKEE (reference sequence). The CDR3 sequence is 14 residues long. The CDR3 DNA sequence: TGTGCCAGCAGCTCCCCCGGGGGCGCGGAGCCCCAGCATTTT. Translated, it gives CASSSPGGAEPQHF.

This clonotype appeared many times. V and J are TRBV11-2 and TRBJ2-5; TRBD2 matches 9 bases. V shed 1 base, J shed 1 base, and the junction held 4 bases outside the gene matches. The CDR3 is 16 amino acids. In germline, CDR1 is SGHAT, CDR2 FQNNGV. This CDR3 reads CASSLAGTSTQETQYF. The CDR3 region has the DNA TGTGCCAGCAGCTTAGCTGGGACTAGCACCCAAGAGACCCAGTACTTC.

This clonotype was picked up many times. The chain couples TRBV3-1 to TRBJ1-3; D call uncertain. The CDR3 sequence is 13 residues long. Germline CDR1 is LGHDT and CDR2 is YNNKEL (reference sequence). V lost 8 bases and J lost 8, with 16 bases in between. This CDR3 reads CASSGGSLHTIYF. In DNA form, the CDR3 reads TGTGCCAGCTCGGGAGGGAGTTTACACACCATATATTTT.

This clonotype was detected ten times or more. The rearrangement joins TRBV20-1 to TRBJ1-4; D may be TRBD1 (5 bases). The CDR3 runs 12 residues. The germline CDR1 and CDR2 sequences are DFQATT and SNEGSKA (reference sequence). V lost 5 bases and J 4 bases, leaving 8 bases between the germline ends. CDR3 protein: CSAHDSNEKLFF. The CDR3 DNA follows: TGCAGTGCTCACGACAGTAATGAAAAACTGTTTTTT.

This clonotype was recorded many times. This rearrangement joins TRBV12-3 or TRBV12-4 to TRBJ1-2; TRBD1 matches 8 bases. Losses at the gene ends were 8 bases for V and 3 bases for J; bases not matched to a gene: 5. The CDR3 length is 13 residues. The CDR3 DNA reads as TGTGCCAGCGGACAGGGACGTTACTATGGCTACACCTTC. This translates into CASGQGRYYGYTF.

Notes on this clonotype: A much larger clone differs from this one at a single base, so this may be a read error. Lacking the conserved final phenylalanine or tryptophan, this CDR3 likely reflects a read error. The CDR3 coding sequence is TGTGCCAGCAGCTTAGGGACGACGGGACTCGGCTACACCTTA. It is translated as CASSLGTTGLGYTL. J is TRBJ1-2 and V is TRBV5-4, with D possibly being TRBD1 (5 bases). CDR1 and CDR2 from the germline V gene are SGHNT and YYREEE (reference sequence). The CDR3 runs to 14 residues. V gave up 2 bases and J gave up 8 bases, with 16 bases separating them.

About this clonotype: A read error may explain this, as a much larger clone is one base away. The V gene is TRBV14, the J gene TRBJ2-5; D is perhaps TRBD1 (6 bases). The CDR3 contains 15 residues. The germline V gene has CDR1 SGHDN and CDR2 FVKESK. Trimming cost V 0 bases and J 0 bases, with 8 bases left between them. The CDR3 DNA is TGTGCCAGCAGCCAAGAAGGGGGATACCAAGAGACCCAGTACTTC. This encodes CASSQEGGYQETQYF.

A note on this clonotype: This may be a read error, as it is one base from a much larger clone. The V gene is TRBV5-6, the J gene TRBJ2-4, with D perhaps matching TRBD1 (6 bases). The CDR3 totals 13 residues. Germline V gives CDR1 SGHDT, CDR2 YYEEEE. The CDR3 spells CASSKRTENTQYF. CDR3 in DNA: TGTGCCAGCAGCAAAAGGACAGAAAACACTCAGTACTTC.

J is TRBJ1-4 and V is TRBV19; no reliable D call. The CDR3 length is 11 residues. CDR1 LNHDA and CDR2 SQIVND come from the germline V gene (reference sequence). CDR3: CVSSMGEKLFF. DNA for the CDR3: TGTGTCAGCTCCATGGGTGAAAAACTGTTTTTT.

A remark on this clonotype: Given a much more abundant clone one base away, this may be a read error. No conserved phenylalanine or tryptophan ends this CDR3, so it is likely a read error. The genes are TRBV9 and TRBJ1-2; the D gene is possibly TRBD1 (5 bases). This CDR3 has 13 amino acids. The germline V gene encodes CDR1 SGDLS and CDR2 YYNGEE. Trimming stripped 1 base from V and 4 bases from J, with 8 bases between. CDR3 protein: CASSVSGPYGYTS. DNA of the CDR3: TGTGCCAGCAGCGTATCAGGGCCCTATGGCTACACCTCC.

In regard to this clonotype: This clone may be a read error of a much larger clone one base away. This CDR3 is missing its conserved last phenylalanine or tryptophan, likely due to a read error. The chain joins TRBV30 to TRBJ2-3, with D uncertain. V was pared by 0 bases and J by 2 bases, with 12 bases between. The germline CDR1 and CDR2 sequences are GTSNPN and SVGIG (reference sequence). This CDR3 is built from 15 residues. CDR3 in amino acids: CAWSVLNTYTDTQYL. CDR3 nucleotides: TGTGCCTGGAGTGTACTGAACACATACACAGATACGCAGTATCTT.

This clonotype was found a few times. This chain connects TRBV6-6 to TRBJ1-2; TRBD1 matches at 7 bases. V was pared by 0 bases and J by 5 bases, with 3 bases of the junction left unmatched. Germline-derived CDR1 and CDR2 are MNHNY and SVGAGI (reference sequence). CDR3 length equals 14 residues. The CDR3 region has the DNA TGTGCCAGCAGTTACTCGGGACAGCTATATGGCTACACCTTC. This encodes CASSYSGQLYGYTF.

As to this clonotype: A much larger clone lies one base from this, so it may be a read error. The chain uses TRBV6-2 or TRBV6-3 and TRBJ1-2; D unresolved. Germline values: CDR1 MNHEY, CDR2 SVGEGT. The CDR3 extends over 11 amino acids. Between the trimmed V and J ends, which lost 7 bases and 5 bases, there was a span of 8 bases. In DNA, the CDR3 is TGTGCCAGCAACAACGGGTATGGCTACACCTTC. It translates to CASNNGYGYTF.

With regard to this clonotype: The junction does not match germline at one end; this may be a read error. The rearrangement uses TRBV29-1 and TRBJ1-4; 8 bases match TRBD1. The CDR3 is 13 amino acids. Germline values: CDR1 SQVTM, CDR2 ANQGSEA. CDR3 protein: CSVFGQGRERLFF. The CDR3 DNA is TGCAGCGTCTTCGGACAGGGTCGTGAAAGACTGTTTTTT.